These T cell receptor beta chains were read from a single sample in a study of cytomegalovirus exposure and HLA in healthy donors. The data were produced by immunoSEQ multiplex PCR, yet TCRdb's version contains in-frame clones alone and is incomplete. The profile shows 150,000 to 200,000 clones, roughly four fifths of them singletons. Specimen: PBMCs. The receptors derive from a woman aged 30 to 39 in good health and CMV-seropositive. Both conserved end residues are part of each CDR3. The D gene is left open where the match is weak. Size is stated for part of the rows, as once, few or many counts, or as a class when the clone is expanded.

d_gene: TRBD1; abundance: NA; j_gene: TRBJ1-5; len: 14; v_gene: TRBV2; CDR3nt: TGTGCCAGCAGTTCCGGGACAGAGGTTCAGCCCCAGCATTTT; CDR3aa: CASSSGTEVQPQHF
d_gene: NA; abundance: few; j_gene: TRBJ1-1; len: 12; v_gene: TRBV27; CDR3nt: TGTGCCAGCAGTACAAAGAACACTGAAGCTTTCTTT; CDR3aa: CASSTKNTEAFF
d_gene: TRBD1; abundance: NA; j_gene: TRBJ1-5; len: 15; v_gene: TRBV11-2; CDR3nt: TGTGCCAGCAGCTCCTCCGGGACAGAAAATCAGCCCCAGCATTTT; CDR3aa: CASSSSGTENQPQHF
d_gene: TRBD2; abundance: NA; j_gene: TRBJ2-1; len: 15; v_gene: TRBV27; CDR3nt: TGTGCCAGCAGTTTCGGGACTAGCGGCTACAATGAGCAGTTCTTC; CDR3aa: CASSFGTSGYNEQFF
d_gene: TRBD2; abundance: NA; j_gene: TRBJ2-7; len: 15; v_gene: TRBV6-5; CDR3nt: TGTGCCAGCAGAAAACCGATGGCGGGAGCCTACGAGCAGTACTTC; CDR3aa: CASRKPMAGAYEQYF
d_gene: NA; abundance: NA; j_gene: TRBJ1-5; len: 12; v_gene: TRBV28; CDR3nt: TGTGCCAGCAGTTCAGGCAATCAGCCCCAGCATTTT; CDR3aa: CASSSGNQPQHF
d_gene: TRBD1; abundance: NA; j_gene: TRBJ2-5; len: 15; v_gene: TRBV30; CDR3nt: TGTGCCTGGAGTAATAGGACAGGGGTATGGGAGACCCAGTACTTC; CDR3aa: CAWSNRTGVWETQYF
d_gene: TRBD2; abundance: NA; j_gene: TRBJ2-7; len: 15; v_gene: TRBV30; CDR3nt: TGTGCCTGGAGTGAAGTAGCGGGCTTAACCTACGAGCAGTACTTC; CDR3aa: CAWSEVAGLTYEQYF
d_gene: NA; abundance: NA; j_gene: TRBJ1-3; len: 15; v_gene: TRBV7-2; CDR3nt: TGTGCCAGCAGCTTAGCGGCGGTCTCTGGAAACACCATATATTTT; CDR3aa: CASSLAAVSGNTIYF
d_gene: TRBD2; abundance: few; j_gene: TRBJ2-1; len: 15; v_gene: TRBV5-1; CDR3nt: TGCGCCAGCAGCTTGGTACTAGCGGGGAACAATGAGCAGTTCTTC; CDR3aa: CASSLVLAGNNEQFF
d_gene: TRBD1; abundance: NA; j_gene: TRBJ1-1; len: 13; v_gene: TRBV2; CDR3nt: TGTGCCAGCAATCGGGACAGGGGGATAGAAGCTTTCTTT; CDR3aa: CASNRDRGIEAFF
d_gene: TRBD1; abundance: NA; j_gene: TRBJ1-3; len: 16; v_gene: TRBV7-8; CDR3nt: TGTGCCAGCAGCGCAAGGGGGGACAGCTCTGGAAACACCATATATTTT; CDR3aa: CASSARGDSSGNTIYF
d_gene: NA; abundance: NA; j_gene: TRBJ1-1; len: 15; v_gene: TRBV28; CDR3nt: TGTGCCAGCAGTCATCGGGTACAGGGCCCCACTGAAGCTTTCTTT; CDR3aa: CASSHRVQGPTEAFF
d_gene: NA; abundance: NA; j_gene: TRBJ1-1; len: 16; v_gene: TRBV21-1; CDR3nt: TGTGCCAGCACTCCGACAGGTCCCCGCGAGAACACTGAAGCTTTCTTT; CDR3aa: CASTPTGPRENTEAFF
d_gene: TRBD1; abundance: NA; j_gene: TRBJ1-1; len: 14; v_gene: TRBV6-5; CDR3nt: TGTGCCAGCAGTTACTCTGGGACAGGAGGATCAGCTTTCTTT; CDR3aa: CASSYSGTGGSAFF
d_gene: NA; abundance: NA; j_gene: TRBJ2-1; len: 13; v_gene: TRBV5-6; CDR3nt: TGTGCCAGCAGCTTGGATATTTACAATGAGCAGTTCTTC; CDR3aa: CASSLDIYNEQFF
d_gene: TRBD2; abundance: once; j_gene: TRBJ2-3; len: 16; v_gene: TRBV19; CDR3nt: TGTGCCAGTAGCTCACGCGGCGGGAGGCCCACAGATACGCAGTATTTT; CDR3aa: CASSSRGGRPTDTQYF
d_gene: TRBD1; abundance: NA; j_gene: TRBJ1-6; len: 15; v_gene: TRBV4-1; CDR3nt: TGCGCCAGCAGCCAAGAAGGGACAGGGGTCTCACCCCTCCACTTT; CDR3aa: CASSQEGTGVSPLHF
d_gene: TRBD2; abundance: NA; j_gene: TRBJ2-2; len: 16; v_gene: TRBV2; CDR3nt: TGTGCCAGCAGTGGCGTGACTAGCGCATCTACCGGGGAGCTGTTTTTT; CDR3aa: CASSGVTSASTGELFF
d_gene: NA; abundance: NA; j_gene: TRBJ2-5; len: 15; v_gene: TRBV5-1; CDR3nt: TGCGCCAGCAGCTTGGCCGGGAACCGGCAAGAGACCCAGTACTTC; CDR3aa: CASSLAGNRQETQYF
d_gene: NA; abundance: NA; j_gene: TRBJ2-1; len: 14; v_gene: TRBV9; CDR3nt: TGTGCCAGCAGCGTAGCTAGAGATGTGGGTGAGCAGTTCTTC; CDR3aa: CASSVARDVGEQFF
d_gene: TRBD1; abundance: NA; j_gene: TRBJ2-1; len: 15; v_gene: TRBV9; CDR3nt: TGTGCCAGCAGCTTTACGGGACAGCACGATGTTGAGCAGTTCTTC; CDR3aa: CASSFTGQHDVEQFF
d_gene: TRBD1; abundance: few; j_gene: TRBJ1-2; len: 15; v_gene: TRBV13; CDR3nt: TGTGCCAGCAGCCCCGGGACAGGAGGATCCTATGGCTACACCTTC; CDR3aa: CASSPGTGGSYGYTF
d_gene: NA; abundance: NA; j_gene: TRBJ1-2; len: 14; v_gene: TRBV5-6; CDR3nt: TGTGCCAGCAGCTCGTTAGGACAGATCTATGGCTACACCTTC; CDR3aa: CASSSLGQIYGYTF
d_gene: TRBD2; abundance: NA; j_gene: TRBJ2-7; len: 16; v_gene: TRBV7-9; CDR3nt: TGTGCCAGCAGCCTAGGGGGACTAGCGGACTCCTACGAGCAGTACTTC; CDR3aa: CASSLGGLADSYEQYF
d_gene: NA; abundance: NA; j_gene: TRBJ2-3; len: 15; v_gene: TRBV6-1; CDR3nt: TGTGCCAGCAGTGAATGGACTGGACTCACAGATACGCAGTATTTT; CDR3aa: CASSEWTGLTDTQYF